One T cell receptor (beta chain) is described in this entry. Its matching antigen is unknown. The entry originates in a study of graft-versus-host responses after intestinal transplantation. Looking at the study overall: Multivisceral, liver-intestinal, or isolated intestinal transplants were received by the recipients. All recipients were given anti-thymocyte globulin induction, and tacrolimus and steroids were then administered for three to four years.

Produced via immunoSEQ multiplex PCR; TCRdb's table is partial and in-frame only. This sample has just under 85,000 clones, with less than 95% found just once. Study observations and caveats: Those patients showing graft-donor T cell macrochimerism displayed high graft-versus-host to host-versus-graft clonal ratios in allografts.

Trimming stripped 4 bases from V and 5 bases from J, with 10 bases between. The CDR3 runs 13 residues. This receptor was obtained from a human donor who was the organ donor for an intestinal transplant. V is TRBV5-3 and J is TRBJ1-5, with D perhaps matching TRBD1 (6 bases). TRBV5-3 carries the ORF label, with uncertain function. The sequencing here drew on unstimulated CD8+ T cells sorted from spleen or lymph node cells, taken before transplant. The CDR3 DNA reads TGTGCCAGAAGCCGGGACACCCATCAGCCCCAGCATTTT. This codes for CARSRDTHQPQHF.